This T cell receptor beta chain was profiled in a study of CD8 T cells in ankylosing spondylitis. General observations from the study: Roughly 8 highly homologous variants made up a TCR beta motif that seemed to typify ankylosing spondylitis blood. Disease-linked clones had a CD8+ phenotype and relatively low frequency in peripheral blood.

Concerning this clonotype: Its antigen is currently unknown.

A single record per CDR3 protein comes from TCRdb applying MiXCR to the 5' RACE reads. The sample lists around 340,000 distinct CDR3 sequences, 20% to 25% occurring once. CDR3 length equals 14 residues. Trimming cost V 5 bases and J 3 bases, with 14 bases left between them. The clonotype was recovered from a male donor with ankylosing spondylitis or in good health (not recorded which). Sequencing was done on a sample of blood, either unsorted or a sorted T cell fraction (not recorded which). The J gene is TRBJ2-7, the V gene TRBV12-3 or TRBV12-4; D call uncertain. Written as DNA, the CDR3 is TGTGCCAGCAGTCCCGCCGTTTCGCGCTACGAGCAGTACTTC. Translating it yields CASSPAVSRYEQYF.